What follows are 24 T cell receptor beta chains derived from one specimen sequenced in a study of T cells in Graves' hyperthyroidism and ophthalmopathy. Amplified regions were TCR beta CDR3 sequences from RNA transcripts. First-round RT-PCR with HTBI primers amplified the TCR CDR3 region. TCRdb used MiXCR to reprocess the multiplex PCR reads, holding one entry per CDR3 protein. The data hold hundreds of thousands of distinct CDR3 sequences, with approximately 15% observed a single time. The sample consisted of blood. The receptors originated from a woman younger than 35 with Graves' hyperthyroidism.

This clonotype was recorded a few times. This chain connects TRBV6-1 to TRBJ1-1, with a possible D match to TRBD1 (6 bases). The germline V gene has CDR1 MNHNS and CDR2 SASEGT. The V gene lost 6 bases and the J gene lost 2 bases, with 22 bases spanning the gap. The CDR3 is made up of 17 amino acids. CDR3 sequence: CASSLGRSGGQNTEAFF. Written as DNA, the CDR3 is TGTGCCAGCAGCCTGGGTAGATCGGGGGGGCAAAACACTGAAGCTTTCTTT.

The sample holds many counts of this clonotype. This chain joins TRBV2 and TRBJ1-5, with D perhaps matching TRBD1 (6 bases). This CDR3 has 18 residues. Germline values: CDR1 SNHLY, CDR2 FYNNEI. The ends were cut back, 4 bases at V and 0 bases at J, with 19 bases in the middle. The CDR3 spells CASSVLGGGTPSNQPQHF. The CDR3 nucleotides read TGTGCCAGCAGTGTCCTCGGGGGAGGGACACCTAGCAATCAGCCCCAGCATTTT.

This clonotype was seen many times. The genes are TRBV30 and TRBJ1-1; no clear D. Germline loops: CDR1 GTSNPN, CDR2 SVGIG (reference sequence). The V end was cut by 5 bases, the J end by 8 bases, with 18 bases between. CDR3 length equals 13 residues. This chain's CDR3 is CAWGRPSWTEAFF. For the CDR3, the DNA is TGTGCCTGGGGCCGCCCAAGCTGGACCGAAGCTTTCTTT.

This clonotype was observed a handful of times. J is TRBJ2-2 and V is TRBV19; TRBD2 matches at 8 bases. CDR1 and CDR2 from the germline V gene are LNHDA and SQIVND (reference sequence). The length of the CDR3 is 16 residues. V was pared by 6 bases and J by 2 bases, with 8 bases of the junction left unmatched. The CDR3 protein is CASSLSGGTNTGELFF. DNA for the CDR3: TGTGCCAGTAGCCTCTCGGGGGGGACTAACACCGGGGAGCTGTTTTTT. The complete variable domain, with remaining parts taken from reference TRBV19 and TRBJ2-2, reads DGGITQSPKYLFRKEGQNVTLSCEQNLNHDAMYWYRQDPGQGLRLIYYSQIVNDFQKGDIAEGYSVSREKKESFPLTVTSAQKNPTAFYLCASSLSGGTNTGELFFGEGSRLTVL.

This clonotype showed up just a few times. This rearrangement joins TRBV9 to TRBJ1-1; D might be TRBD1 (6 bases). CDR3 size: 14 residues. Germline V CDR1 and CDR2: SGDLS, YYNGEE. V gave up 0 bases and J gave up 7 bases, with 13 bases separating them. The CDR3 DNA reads TGTGCCAGCAGCGTAGAGGGGGACTGTTGTGAAGCTTTCTTT. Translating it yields CASSVEGDCCEAFF.

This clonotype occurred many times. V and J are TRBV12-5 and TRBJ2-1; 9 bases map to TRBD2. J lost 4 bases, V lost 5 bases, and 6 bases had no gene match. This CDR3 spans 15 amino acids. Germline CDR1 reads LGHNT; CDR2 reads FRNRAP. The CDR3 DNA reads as TGTGCTAGTGGTCAGCGGGGGGAGGCGTACAATGAGCAGTTCTTC. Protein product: CASGQRGEAYNEQFF.

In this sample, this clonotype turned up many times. The CDR3, as DNA: TGCAGTGCTCGGGGGACTAGCGGGGGCTACAATGAGCAGTTCTTC. Encoded protein: CSARGTSGGYNEQFF. The V call is TRBV20-1, the J call TRBJ2-1; TRBD2 matches 14 bases. Germline CDR1 reads DFQATT; CDR2 reads SNEGSKA (reference sequence). V shed 5 bases, J shed 3 bases, and the junction held 3 bases outside the gene matches. The CDR3 has 15 residues.

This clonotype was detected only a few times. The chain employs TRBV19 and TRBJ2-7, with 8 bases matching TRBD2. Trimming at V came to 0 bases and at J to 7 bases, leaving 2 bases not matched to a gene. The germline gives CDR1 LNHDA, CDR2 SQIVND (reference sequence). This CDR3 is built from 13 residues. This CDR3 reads CASSIDREGEQYF. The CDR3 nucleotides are TGTGCCAGTAGTATAGATCGGGAGGGAGAGCAGTACTTC.

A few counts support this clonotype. The CDR3 here is CASSYIGGLRAFF. The CDR3 DNA reads as TGTGCCAGCAGTTACATCGGGGGGTTGCGTGCTTTCTTT. The chain links TRBV6-5 to TRBJ1-1, with D maybe TRBD1 (5 bases). This CDR3 comprises 13 residues. V shed 2 bases and J shed 11 bases, with 15 bases lying between them. Per the germline V gene, CDR1 is MNHEY and CDR2 is SVGAGI.

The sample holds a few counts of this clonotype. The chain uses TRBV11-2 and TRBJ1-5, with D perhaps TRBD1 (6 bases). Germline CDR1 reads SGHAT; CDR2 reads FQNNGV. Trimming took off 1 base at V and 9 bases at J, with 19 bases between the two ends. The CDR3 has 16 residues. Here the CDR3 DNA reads TGTGCCAGCAGCTTAGGACCCCCGGGGGGCATATGGCCCCAGCATTTT. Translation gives CASSLGPPGGIWPQHF.

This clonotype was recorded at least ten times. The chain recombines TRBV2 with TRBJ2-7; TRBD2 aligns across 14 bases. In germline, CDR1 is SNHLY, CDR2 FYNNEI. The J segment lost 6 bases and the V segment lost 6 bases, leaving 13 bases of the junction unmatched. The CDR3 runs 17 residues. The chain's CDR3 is CASRSFPGLAGAPEQYF. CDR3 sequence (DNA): TGTGCCAGCAGATCTTTTCCGGGACTAGCGGGAGCCCCCGAGCAGTACTTC.

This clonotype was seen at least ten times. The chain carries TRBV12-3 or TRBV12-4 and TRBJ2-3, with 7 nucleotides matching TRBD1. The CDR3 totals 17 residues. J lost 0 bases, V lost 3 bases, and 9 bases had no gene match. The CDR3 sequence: CASSLYGQASSTDTQYF. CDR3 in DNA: TGTGCCAGCAGTTTGTATGGACAGGCCTCTAGCACAGATACGCAGTATTTT.

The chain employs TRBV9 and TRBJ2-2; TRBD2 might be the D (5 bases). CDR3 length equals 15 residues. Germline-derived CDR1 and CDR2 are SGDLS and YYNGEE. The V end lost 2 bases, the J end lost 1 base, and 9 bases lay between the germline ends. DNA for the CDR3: TGTGCCAGCAGCGTCGCGGGCGGGAACACCGGGGAGCTGTTTTTT. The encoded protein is CASSVAGGNTGELFF.

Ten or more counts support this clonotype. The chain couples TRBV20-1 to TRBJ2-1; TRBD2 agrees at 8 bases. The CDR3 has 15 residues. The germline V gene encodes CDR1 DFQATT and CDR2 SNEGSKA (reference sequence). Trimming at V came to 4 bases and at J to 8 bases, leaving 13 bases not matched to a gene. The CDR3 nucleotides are TGCAGTGCTAACCAAGCGGGAGTGGGTAGGGATGAGCAGTTCTTC. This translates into CSANQAGVGRDEQFF.

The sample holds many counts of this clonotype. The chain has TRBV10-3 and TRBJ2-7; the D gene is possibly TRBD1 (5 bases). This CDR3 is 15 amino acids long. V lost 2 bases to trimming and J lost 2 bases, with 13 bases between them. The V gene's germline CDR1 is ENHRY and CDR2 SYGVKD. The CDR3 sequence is CAISEGQQKAYEQYF. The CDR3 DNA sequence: TGTGCCATCAGTGAGGGACAACAGAAGGCCTACGAGCAGTACTTC.

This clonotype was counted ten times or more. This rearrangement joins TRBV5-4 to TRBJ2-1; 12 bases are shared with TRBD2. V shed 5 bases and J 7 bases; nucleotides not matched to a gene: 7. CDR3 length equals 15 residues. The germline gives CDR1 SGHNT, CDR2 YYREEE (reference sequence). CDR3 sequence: CASSGLAGGPNEQFF. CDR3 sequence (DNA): TGTGCCAGCAGTGGGCTAGCGGGAGGGCCAAATGAGCAGTTCTTC.

CDR3 sequence (DNA): TGCAGTGCTAGAGAGACTAGCGGGATCGAGCAGTACTTC. Its translation: CSARETSGIEQYF. The chain recombines TRBV20-1 with TRBJ2-7, with TRBD2 matching 11 bases. The CDR3 runs to 13 residues. Germline V gene lookup returns CDR1 DFQATT and CDR2 SNEGSKA (reference sequence). V dropped 0 bases and J dropped 6; count of bases not matched to a gene: 1.

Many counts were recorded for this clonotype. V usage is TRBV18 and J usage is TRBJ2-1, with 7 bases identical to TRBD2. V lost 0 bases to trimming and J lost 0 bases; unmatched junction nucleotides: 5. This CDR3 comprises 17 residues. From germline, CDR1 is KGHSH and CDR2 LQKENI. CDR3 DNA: TGTGCCAGCTCACCACCGACTAGCCTCAGCTCCTACAATGAGCAGTTCTTC. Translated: CASSPPTSLSSYNEQFF.

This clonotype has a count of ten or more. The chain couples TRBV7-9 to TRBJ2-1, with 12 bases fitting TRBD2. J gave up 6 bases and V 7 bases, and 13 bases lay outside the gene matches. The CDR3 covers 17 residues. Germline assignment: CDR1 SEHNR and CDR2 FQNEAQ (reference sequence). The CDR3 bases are TGTGCCAGCACCCCTCTCCCTAGCGGGAGGGCCTCCAATGAGCAGTTCTTC. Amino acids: CASTPLPSGRASNEQFF.

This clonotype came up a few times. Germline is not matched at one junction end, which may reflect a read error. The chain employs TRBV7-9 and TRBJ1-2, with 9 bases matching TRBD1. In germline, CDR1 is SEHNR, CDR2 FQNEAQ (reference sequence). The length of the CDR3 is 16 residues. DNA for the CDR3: TGTGCCAACAGCCGTCCGCCGGGACAGGGCCGTGGAGGCTACACCTTC. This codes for CANSRPPGQGRGGYTF.

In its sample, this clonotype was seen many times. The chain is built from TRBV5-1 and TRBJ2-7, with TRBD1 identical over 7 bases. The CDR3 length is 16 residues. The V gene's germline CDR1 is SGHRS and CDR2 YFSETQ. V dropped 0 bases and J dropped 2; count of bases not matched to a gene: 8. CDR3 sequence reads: CASSLDVGTATYEQYF. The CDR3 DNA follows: TGCGCCAGCAGCTTGGATGTGGGGACAGCCACCTACGAGCAGTACTTC.

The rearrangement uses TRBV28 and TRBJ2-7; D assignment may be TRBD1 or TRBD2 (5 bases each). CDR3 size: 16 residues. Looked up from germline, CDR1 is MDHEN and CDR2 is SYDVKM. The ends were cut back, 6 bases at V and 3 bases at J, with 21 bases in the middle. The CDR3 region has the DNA TGTGCCAGCAGCCCCCTGTTCGGGACGGGGTACTACGAGCAGTACTTC. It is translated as CASSPLFGTGYYEQYF. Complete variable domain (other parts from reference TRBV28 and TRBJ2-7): DVKVTQSSRYLVKRTGEKVFLECVQDMDHENMFWYRQDPGLGLRLIYFSYDVKMKEKGDIPEGYSVSREKKERFSLILESASTNQTSMYLCASSPLFGTGYYEQYFGPGTRLTVT.

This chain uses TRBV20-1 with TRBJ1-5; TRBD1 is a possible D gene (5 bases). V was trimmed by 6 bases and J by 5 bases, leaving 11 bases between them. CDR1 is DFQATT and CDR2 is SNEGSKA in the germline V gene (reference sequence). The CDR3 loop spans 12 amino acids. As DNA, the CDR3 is TGCAGTGCGGGGGAACTCGATCAGCCCCAGCATTTT. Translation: CSAGELDQPQHF.

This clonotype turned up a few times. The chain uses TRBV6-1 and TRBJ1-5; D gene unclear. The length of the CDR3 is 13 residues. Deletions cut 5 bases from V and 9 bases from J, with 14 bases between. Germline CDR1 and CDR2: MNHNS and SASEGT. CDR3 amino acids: CASSPTKGLPQHF. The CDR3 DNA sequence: TGTGCCAGCAGTCCTACGAAGGGTTTGCCCCAGCATTTT.